The T cell receptor (beta chain) described here comes from a study of cytomegalovirus exposure and HLA in healthy donors. The CDR3 sequence is 14 residues long. In germline, CDR1 is LGHNA, CDR2 YSLEER. V lost 3 bases, J lost 0 bases, and 9 bases lay in between. The PCR made use of 60 Vbeta and 13 Jbeta primers. The protocol was immunoSEQ multiplex PCR, while the TCRdb copy is restricted to in-frame clones and leaves out a portion. The profile shows tens of thousands of clones, less than 70% of them singletons. The specimen was PBMCs. This TCR was sampled from a woman between 45 and 60 years old in good health and CMV-seronegative. The chain recombines TRBV4-3 with TRBJ2-7; D is unclear. The CDR3 DNA reads as TGCGCCAGCAGCCAGGGCGCCGCCTCCTACGAGCAGTACTTC. Translating it yields CASSQGAASYEQYF.